This passage covers 2 T cell receptor beta chains from one sample sequenced in a study of blood T cell repertoires in COVID-19. Using immunoSEQ multiplex PCR, the repertoire was profiled, and TCRdb retains in-frame clones only, with some absent. The sample includes under 300,000 clones, more than 75% of them seen just once. The sequenced sample was PBMCs or T cells enriched from blood (not recorded which). The origin of the receptors is a man aged 18 to 30 who had recovered from COVID-19.

The chain uses TRBV3-1 (or the pseudogene TRBV3-2) and TRBJ2-3, with 9 bases matching TRBD1. Trimming at V came to 1 base and at J to 2 bases, leaving 1 base not matched to a gene. CDR3 length: 15 amino acids. Per the germline V gene, CDR1 is LGHDT and CDR2 is YNNKEL (reference sequence). CDR3 region: CASSQGQGDTDTQYF. In DNA form, the CDR3 reads TGTGCCAGCAGCCAAGGACAGGGGGACACAGATACGCAGTATTTT.

This sequence joins TRBV24-1 and TRBJ2-1; TRBD2 matches 8 bases. Per germline, CDR1 KGHDR and CDR2 SFDVKD. J was trimmed by 13 bases and V by 0 bases; bases with no gene match: 7. The CDR3 loop spans 14 amino acids. CDR3 bases: TGTGCCACCAGTGATTTGGCCAGCGGGGGTCGTCAGTTCTTC. Translation: CATSDLASGGRQFF.